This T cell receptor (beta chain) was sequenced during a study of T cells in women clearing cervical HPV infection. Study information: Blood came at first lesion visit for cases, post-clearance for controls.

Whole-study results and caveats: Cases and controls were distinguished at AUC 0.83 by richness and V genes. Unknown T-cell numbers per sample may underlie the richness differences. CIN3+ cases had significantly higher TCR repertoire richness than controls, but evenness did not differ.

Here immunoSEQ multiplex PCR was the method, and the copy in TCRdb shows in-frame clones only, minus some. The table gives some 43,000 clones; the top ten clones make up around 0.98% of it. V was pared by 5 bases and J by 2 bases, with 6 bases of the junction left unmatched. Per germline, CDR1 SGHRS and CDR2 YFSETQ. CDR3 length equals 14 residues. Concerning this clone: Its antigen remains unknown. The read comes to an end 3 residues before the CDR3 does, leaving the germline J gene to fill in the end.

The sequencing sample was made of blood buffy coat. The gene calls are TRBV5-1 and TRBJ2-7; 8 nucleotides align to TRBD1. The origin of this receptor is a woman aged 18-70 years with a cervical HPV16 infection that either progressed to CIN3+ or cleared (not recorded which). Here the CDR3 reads CASRAGQGPYEQYF. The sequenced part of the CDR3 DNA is TGCGCCAGCAGGGCAGGACAGGGTCCCTACGAG. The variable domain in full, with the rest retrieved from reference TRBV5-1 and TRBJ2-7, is KAGVTQTPRYLIKTRGQQVTLSCSPISGHRSVSWYQQTPGQGLQFLFEYFSETQRNKGNFPGRFSGRQFSNSRSEMNVSTLELGDSALYLCASRAGQGPYEQYFGPGTRLTVT.